This T cell receptor beta chain was identified during a study of identical twins. Study conclusions and caveats: Compared with unrelated sharing, twin-shared out-of-frame alpha sequences had more low-probability sequences. Memory repertoires lacked the insertion deficit that abundant cord blood beta clonotypes showed.

The germline V gene has CDR1 SQVTM and CDR2 ANQGSEA. The CDR3 sequence is 12 residues long. For this clonotype: Its antigen is undetermined. This may be a read error: a much more frequent sequence differs by one nucleotide.

Template switching added a universal primer site, and cDNA bore unique molecular identifiers. TCRdb recomputed calls from the 5' RACE reads with MiXCR, one row per CDR3 protein. The table has more than 1.5 million distinct CDR3 sequences, about 32% seen once. The clonotype originates from a newborn girl in good health. Sequencing was performed on cord blood. The J gene is TRBJ2-5, the V gene TRBV29-1; tentatively, D is TRBD2 (5 bases). The DNA end is a closer match to TRBJ2-1, so the J assignment may be wrong. CDR3 nucleotide sequence: TGCAGCGTTATCCCTAGCCAAGAGACCCAGTTCTTC. Its translation is CSVIPSQETQFF.